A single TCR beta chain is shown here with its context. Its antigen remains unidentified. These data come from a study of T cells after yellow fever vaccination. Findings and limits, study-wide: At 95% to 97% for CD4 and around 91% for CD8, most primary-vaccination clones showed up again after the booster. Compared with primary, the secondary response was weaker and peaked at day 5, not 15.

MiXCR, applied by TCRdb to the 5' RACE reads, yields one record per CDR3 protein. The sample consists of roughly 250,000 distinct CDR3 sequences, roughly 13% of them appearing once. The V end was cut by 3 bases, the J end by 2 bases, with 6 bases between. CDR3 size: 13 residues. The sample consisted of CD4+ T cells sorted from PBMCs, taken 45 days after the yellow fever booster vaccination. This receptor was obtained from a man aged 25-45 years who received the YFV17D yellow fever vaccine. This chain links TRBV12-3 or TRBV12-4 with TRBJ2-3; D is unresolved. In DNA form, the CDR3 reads TGTGCCAGCAGTTTTGAGAACACAGATACGCAGTATTTT. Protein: CASSFENTDTQYF.